This TCR beta chain was identified in a study of CD8+CD57+ T cells in acquired aplastic anemia. Study overall: The sorted CD4+ and CD8+ cells yielded an average approximately 3.3 ug of DNA.

Both TCR beta VDJ combination and CDR3 sequence profiling were carried out. Genomic DNA was the template for this profiling. TCRdb redid the calling of the reads with MiXCR, one entry per CDR3 protein. The table includes about 160,000 distinct CDR3 sequences, about 50% detected once. The study's findings and limits: Common to patients and controls were roughly 30 CD8+ CDR3 sequences. Between the patient and control groups, CD8+ Simpson's diversity did not differ significantly.

Germline V lookup: CDR1 LGHDT, CDR2 YNNKEL (reference sequence). The CDR3 has 15 amino acids. The V gene lost 0 bases and the J gene lost 5 bases, with 13 bases spanning the gap. In regard to this clonotype: Its antigen is not identified.

CD8+CD57+ cell expansion, shown by flow cytometry, had occurred in the patients selected for sequencing. The sequencing input was sorted CD4+, CD8+, or CD8+CD57+ T cells (not recorded which) from PBMCs. This chain joins TRBV3-1 and TRBJ1-1; weak D call: TRBD1 (5 bases). The sequence was collected from a human donor with aplastic anemia. Written as DNA, the CDR3 is TGTGCCAGCAGCCAAGATAAGGGACTGGGGACTGAAGCTTTCTTT. It specifies CASSQDKGLGTEAFF.